A single TCR beta chain is shown here with its context. Its antigen is unidentified. These data are taken from a study of cytomegalovirus exposure and HLA in healthy donors. Study-wide context: A previous analysis identified fewer than 130 million unique TCR beta sequences derived from roughly 180 million T cells. The study, taken as a whole, reports: In a later analysis, TCR beta V- and J-gene trimming showed a link to a missense DCLRE1C variant. Researchers reported that a few CMV-associated chains were confirmed in vitro as CMV antigen-specific.

After removal of 1 base from V and 0 bases from J, the junction contained 7 bases not matched to a gene. Germline lookup yields CDR1 MNHNS and CDR2 SASEGT. The CDR3 loop spans 19 amino acids. Researchers ran the PCR with 60 Vbeta and 13 Jbeta primers. Some clones are missing from TCRdb's copy, which holds only in-frame ones; the method was immunoSEQ multiplex PCR. Of some 140,000 clones listed, about 77% are singletons. The receptor was isolated from a middle-aged woman in good health and CMV-seronegative. This chain connects TRBV6-1 to TRBJ2-5, with 14 bases matching TRBD2. The sequencing input was PBMCs. The CDR3 DNA reads TGTGCCAGCAGTGAAGTCGTGACTAGCGGGGGGGGGTACCAAGAGACCCAGTACTTC. It yields the protein CASSEVVTSGGGYQETQYF.